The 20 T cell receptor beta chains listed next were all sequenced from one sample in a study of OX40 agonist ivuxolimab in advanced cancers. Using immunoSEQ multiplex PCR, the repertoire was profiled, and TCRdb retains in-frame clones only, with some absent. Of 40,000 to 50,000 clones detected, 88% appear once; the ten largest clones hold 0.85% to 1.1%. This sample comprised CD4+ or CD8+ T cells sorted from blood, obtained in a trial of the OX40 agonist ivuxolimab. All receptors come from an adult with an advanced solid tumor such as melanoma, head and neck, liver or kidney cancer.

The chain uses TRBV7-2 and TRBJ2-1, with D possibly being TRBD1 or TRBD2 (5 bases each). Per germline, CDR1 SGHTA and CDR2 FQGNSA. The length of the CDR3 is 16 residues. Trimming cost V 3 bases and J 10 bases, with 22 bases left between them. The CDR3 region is CASSFPLGQTWGEQFF. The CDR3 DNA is TGTGCCAGCAGCTTCCCCTTAGGACAAACATGGGGGGAGCAGTTCTTC.

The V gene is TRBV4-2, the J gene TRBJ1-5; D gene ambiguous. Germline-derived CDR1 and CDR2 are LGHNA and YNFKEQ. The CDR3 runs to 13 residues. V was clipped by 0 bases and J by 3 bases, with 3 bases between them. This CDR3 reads CASSQDPNQPQHF. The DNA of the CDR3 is TGTGCCAGCAGCCAAGACCCCAATCAGCCCCAGCATTTT.

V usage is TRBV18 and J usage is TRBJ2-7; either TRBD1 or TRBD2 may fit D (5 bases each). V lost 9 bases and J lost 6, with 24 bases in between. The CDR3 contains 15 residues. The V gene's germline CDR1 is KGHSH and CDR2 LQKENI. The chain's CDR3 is CASSSSLGPEAEQYF. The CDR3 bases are TGTGCCAGTTCCAGTTCCTTGGGACCGGAGGCCGAGCAGTACTTC.

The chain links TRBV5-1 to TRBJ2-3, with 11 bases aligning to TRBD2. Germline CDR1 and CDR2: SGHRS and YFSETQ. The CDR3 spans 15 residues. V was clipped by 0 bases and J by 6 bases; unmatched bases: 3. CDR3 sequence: CASSLGLAGGDTQYF. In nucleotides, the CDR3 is TGCGCCAGCAGCTTGGGGCTAGCGGGAGGCGATACGCAGTATTTT.

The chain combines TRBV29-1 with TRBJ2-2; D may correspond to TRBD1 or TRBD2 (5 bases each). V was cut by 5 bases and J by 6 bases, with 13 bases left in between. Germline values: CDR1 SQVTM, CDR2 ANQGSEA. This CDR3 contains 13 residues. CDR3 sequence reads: CSVLRDRAGELFF. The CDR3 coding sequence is TGCAGCGTTCTCCGGGACCGAGCCGGGGAGCTGTTTTTT.

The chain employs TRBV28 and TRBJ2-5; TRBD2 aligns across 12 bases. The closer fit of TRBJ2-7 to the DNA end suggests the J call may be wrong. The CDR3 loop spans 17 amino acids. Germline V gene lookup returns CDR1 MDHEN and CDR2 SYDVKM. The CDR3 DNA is TGTGCCAGCAGTTCGACTAGCGGGAGTTTCAAAGGCTACGAGCAGTACTTC. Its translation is CASSSTSGSFKGYEQYF.

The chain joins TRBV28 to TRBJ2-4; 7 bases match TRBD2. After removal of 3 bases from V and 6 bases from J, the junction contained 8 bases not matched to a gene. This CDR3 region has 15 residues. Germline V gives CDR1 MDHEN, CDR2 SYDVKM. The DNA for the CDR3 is TGTGCCAGCAGTTTGGGGGGGACTAACGGAAACATTCAGTACTTC. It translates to CASSLGGTNGNIQYF.

The CDR3, as DNA: TGTGCCAGCAGTGAAGGGGGACAGATACTCTCCTACGAGCAGTACTTC. Its protein is CASSEGGQILSYEQYF. The chain uses TRBV6-1 and TRBJ2-7; 7 bases are shared with TRBD1. Losses at the gene ends were 1 base for V and 0 bases for J; bases not matched to a gene: 6. The CDR3 totals 16 residues. CDR1 is MNHNS, CDR2 SASEGT, per germline.

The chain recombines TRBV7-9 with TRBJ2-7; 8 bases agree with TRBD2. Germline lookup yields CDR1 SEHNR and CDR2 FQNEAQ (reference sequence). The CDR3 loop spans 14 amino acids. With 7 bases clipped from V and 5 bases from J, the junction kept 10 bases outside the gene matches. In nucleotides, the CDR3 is TGTGCCAGCAACTATGGGGGGACTAGTAACGAGCAGTACTTC. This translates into CASNYGGTSNEQYF.

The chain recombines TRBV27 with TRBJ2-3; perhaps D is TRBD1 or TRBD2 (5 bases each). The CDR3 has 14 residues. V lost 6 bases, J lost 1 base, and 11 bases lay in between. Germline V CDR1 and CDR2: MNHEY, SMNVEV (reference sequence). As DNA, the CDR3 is TGTGCCAGCAGGCCACTAGGGGGCACAGATACGCAGTATTTT. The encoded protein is CASRPLGGTDTQYF.

CDR3 in DNA: TGTGCCAGCAGCTTGGGGCCTAGCGGTACCTACGAGCAGTACTTC. It translates to CASSLGPSGTYEQYF. J is TRBJ2-7 and V is TRBV5-5; 7 nucleotides align to TRBD2. Germline V lookup: CDR1 SGHKS, CDR2 YYEKEE (reference sequence). The CDR3 totals 15 residues. V was clipped by 0 bases and J by 2 bases; unmatched bases: 5.

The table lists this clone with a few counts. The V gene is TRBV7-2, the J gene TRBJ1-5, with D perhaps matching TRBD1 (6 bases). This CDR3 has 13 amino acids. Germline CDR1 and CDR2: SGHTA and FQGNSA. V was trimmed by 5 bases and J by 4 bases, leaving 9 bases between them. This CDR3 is CASSTQGNQPQHF. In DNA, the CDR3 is TGTGCCAGCAGCACACAGGGAAATCAGCCCCAGCATTTT.

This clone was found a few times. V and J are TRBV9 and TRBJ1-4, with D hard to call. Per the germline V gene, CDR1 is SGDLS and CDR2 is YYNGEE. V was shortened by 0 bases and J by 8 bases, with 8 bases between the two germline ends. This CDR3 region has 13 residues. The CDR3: CASSVGQSEKLFF. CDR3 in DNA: TGTGCCAGCAGCGTAGGACAATCAGAAAAACTGTTTTTT.

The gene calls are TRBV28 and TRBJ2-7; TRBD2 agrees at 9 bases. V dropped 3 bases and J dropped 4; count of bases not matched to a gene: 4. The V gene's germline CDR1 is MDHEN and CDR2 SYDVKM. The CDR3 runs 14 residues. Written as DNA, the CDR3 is TGTGCCAGCAGTTTTGGACTAGCGAAGTACGAGCAGTACTTC. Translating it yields CASSFGLAKYEQYF.

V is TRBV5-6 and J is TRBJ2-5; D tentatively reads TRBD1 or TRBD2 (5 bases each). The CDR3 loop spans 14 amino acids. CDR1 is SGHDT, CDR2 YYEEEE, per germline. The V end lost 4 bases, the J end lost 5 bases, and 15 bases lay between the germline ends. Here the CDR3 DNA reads TGTGCCAGCAGCCACGGGATTTGGGGGGAGACCCAGTACTTC. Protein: CASSHGIWGETQYF.

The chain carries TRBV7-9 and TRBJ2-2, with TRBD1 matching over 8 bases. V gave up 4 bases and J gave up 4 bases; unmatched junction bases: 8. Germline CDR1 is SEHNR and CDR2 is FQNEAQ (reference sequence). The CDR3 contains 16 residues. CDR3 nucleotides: TGTGCCAGCAGCTCCGTGACAGGGGTGACCACCGGGGAGCTGTTTTTT. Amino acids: CASSSVTGVTTGELFF.

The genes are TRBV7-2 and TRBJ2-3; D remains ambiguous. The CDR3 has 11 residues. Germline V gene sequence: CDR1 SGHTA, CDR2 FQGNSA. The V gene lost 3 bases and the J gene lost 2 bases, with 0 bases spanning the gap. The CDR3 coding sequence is TGTGCCAGCAGCTTCACAGATACGCAGTATTTT. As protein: CASSFTDTQYF.

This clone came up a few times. The CDR3 coding sequence is TGTGCCAGCAGCCGTCCCGGAAGTGAGCAGTTCTTC. Its translation is CASSRPGSEQFF. The V call is TRBV14, the J call TRBJ2-1; D is undetermined. CDR1 SGHDN and CDR2 FVKESK come from the germline V gene. CDR3 length: 12 residues. The ends were cut back, 4 bases at V and 9 bases at J, with 10 bases in the middle. Full variable domain (outside the CDR3, taken from reference TRBV14 and TRBJ2-1): EAGVTQFPSHSVIEKGQTVTLRCDPISGHDNLYWYRRVMGKEIKFLLHFVKESKQDESGMPNNRFLAERTGGTYSTLKVQPAELEDSGVYFCASSRPGSEQFFGPGTRLTVL.

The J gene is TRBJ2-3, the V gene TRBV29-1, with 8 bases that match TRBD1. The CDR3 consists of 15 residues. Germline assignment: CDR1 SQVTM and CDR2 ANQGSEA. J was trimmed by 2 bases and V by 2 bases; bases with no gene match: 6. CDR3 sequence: CSVEQQGGFTDTQYF. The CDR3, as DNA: TGCAGCGTTGAACAACAGGGGGGATTCACAGATACGCAGTATTTT.

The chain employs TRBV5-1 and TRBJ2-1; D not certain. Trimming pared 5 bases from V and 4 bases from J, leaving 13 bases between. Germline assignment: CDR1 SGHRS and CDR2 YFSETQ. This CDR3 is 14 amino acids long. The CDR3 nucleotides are TGCGCCAGCAGAGGGCAAAGTCCATACAATGAGCAGTTCTTC. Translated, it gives CASRGQSPYNEQFF.